Sequencing of this TCR beta chain was carried out in a study of blood T cell repertoires in COVID-19. Study-wide background: Samples taken during acute and convalescent COVID-19 were collected in the United States, Italy and Spain.

This clone was recorded a few times. Germline V gives CDR1 SGHTA, CDR2 FQGNSA. V dropped 5 bases and J dropped 9 bases, with 14 bases sitting between them. CDR3 length: 13 amino acids. In the authors' methods: By means of reference gene primer amplification, nucleated cell counts were estimated. TCRdb's copy holds only in-frame clones and misses some; the assay was immunoSEQ multiplex PCR. The DNA was the basis for D and trimming; V, J and clone size are from that table. The data hold around 270,000 clones, with around 88% observed a single time. The origin of this receptor is a man aged 25-40 years with active or convalescent COVID-19. This sequence joins TRBV7-2 and TRBJ2-1; no reliable D call. The source material was peripheral blood. For the CDR3, the DNA is TGTGCCAGCAGCCGGGTCCAATCGGGTGAGCAGTTCTTC. This encodes CASSRVQSGEQFF.